This T cell receptor (beta chain) was captured by sequencing in a study of technical replicates of blood from several donors. Data came from immunoSEQ multiplex PCR; TCRdb stores just in-frame clones and leaves some out. This table holds approximately 76,000 clones, roughly nine tenths found once. Remarks on this clone: The junction shows a germline mismatch at one end, possibly a read error.

In germline, CDR1 is SGHTA, CDR2 FQGTGA. There are 16 residues in the CDR3. The sequenced material came from T cells isolated from PBMCs. The chain joins TRBV7-3 to TRBJ1-6; D is uncertain. The origin of this receptor is a human donor in good health. CDR3 sequence reads: CASSLSPRSFNSPLHF. DNA of the CDR3: TGTGCCAGCAGCTTAAGTCCTCGTTCCTTTAATTCACCCCTCCACTTT.